Listed here are 13 T cell receptor beta chains from one sample, sequenced in a study of T cells in tuberculosis. The assay was immunoSEQ multiplex PCR, and TCRdb's table has in-frame clones only and misses some. This table has about 31,000 clones, around 97% appearing once. The sequenced sample consisted of PBMCs. The receptor source for this set is a donor aged 10-35 years with latent tuberculosis or without tuberculosis infection.

Concerning this clone itself: Other DNA variants within this sample encode the same CDR3. The chain couples TRBV27 to TRBJ1-1; TRBD1 aligns across 12 bases. CDR3 length equals 14 residues. In germline, CDR1 is MNHEY, CDR2 SMNVEV (reference sequence). Trimming at V came to 3 bases and at J to 4 bases, leaving 0 bases not matched to a gene. CDR3 bases: TGTGCCAGCAGTTTGGGACAGGGGGCCACTGAAGCTTTCTTT. This gives the protein CASSLGQGATEAFF.

The chain couples TRBV2 to TRBJ1-2; the D gene is possibly TRBD1 (6 bases). V lost 5 bases to trimming and J lost 1 base, with 8 bases between them. This CDR3 has 13 amino acids. Germline V gene lookup returns CDR1 SNHLY and CDR2 FYNNEI. The CDR3 protein is CASSPQGNYGYTF. The CDR3 DNA reads as TGTGCCAGCAGTCCACAGGGTAACTATGGCTACACCTTC.

This sequence joins TRBV18 and TRBJ1-3; D ambiguous. This CDR3 spans 19 amino acids. The germline gives CDR1 KGHSH, CDR2 LQKENI. V was clipped by 9 bases and J by 2 bases, with 29 bases between them. The CDR3 coding sequence is TGTGCCAGTTCCGGGAGTTCTATCCGCTCTGCCCGCCCTGGAAACACCATATATTTT. It translates to CASSGSSIRSARPGNTIYF.

The V gene is TRBV29-1, the J gene TRBJ2-2, with D maybe TRBD1 (6 bases). Trimming stripped 3 bases from V and 5 bases from J, with 13 bases between. The CDR3 is 14 residues long. The germline V gene encodes CDR1 SQVTM and CDR2 ANQGSEA. CDR3 in DNA: TGCAGCGTTGATCTGGCAGGGGAAACCGGGGAGCTGTTTTTT. It specifies CSVDLAGETGELFF.

The chain carries TRBV7-8 and TRBJ2-1; 7 bases are a match to TRBD1. This CDR3 has 13 amino acids. Germline CDR1 reads SGHVS; CDR2 reads FQNEAQ. Germline trimming cut 5 bases from V and 10 bases from J; bases unmatched to any gene: 8. CDR3 in amino acids: CASSKGQWGEQFF. In DNA form, the CDR3 reads TGTGCCAGCAGCAAGGGACAGTGGGGCGAGCAGTTCTTC.

The chain couples TRBV2 to TRBJ2-2, with TRBD2 matching 12 bases. The length of the CDR3 is 18 residues. CDR1 SNHLY and CDR2 FYNNEI come from the germline V gene. Trimming cost V 3 bases and J 2 bases; bases outside gene matches: 7. This CDR3 is CASSDVGLAGFNTGELFF. In nucleotides, the CDR3 is TGTGCCAGCAGTGATGTGGGACTAGCGGGTTTTAACACCGGGGAGCTGTTTTTT.

The rearrangement joins TRBV9 to TRBJ1-2; TRBD1 might be the D (5 bases). This CDR3 is built from 16 residues. CDR1 SGDLS and CDR2 YYNGEE come from the germline V gene. V dropped 3 bases and J dropped 0 bases, with 15 bases sitting between them. The DNA for the CDR3 is TGTGCCAGCAGCGCTCAGACAGCTATCCCTAACTATGGCTACACCTTC. The encoded protein is CASSAQTAIPNYGYTF. Together with reference TRBV9 and TRBJ1-2, the CDR3 gives the full variable domain: DSGVTQTPKHLITATGQRVTLRCSPRSGDLSVYWYQQSLDQGLQFLIQYYNGEERAKGNILERFSAQQFPDLHSELNLSSLELGDSALYFCASSAQTAIPNYGYTFGSGTRLTVV.

The table lists this clone with a few counts. The rearrangement uses TRBV30 and TRBJ1-2, with D possibly TRBD1 on 6 matching bases. Trimming cost V 8 bases and J 11 bases, with 18 bases left between them. CDR1 and CDR2 from the germline V gene are GTSNPN and SVGIG (reference sequence). This CDR3 comprises 11 residues. The DNA of the CDR3 is TGTGCCGGGCAAACAGGGACCCGATACACCTTC. This encodes CAGQTGTRYTF. The full variable domain, in which reference TRBV30 and TRBJ1-2 provide the parts outside the CDR3, is SQTIHQWPATLVQPVGSPLSLECTVEGTSNPNLYWYRQAAGRGLQLLFYSVGIGQISSEVPQNLSASRPQDRQFILSSKKLLLSDSGFYLCAGQTGTRYTFGSGTRLTVV.

The J gene is TRBJ2-1, the V gene TRBV5-4; 13 bases match TRBD2. J lost 8 bases, V lost 8 bases, and 16 bases had no gene match. The CDR3 runs to 17 residues. Per germline, CDR1 SGHNT and CDR2 YYREEE (reference sequence). In DNA, the CDR3 is TGTGCCAGTAGCAGCGAACTAGCGGGGGGGCAGGGTGATGAGCAGTTCTTC. This translates into CASSSELAGGQGDEQFF.

The rearrangement uses TRBV19 and TRBJ2-3; D gene uncertain. Between the trimmed V and J ends, which lost 6 bases and 2 bases, there was a span of 9 bases. Per the germline V gene, CDR1 is LNHDA and CDR2 is SQIVND (reference sequence). The CDR3 is 13 residues long. In DNA, the CDR3 is TGTGCCAGTAGGTTGCGGATCACAGATACGCAGTATTTT. Its protein is CASRLRITDTQYF.

This chain joins TRBV7-2 and TRBJ1-1, with a weak D call TRBD1 (5 bases). The germline V gene encodes CDR1 SGHTA and CDR2 FQGNSA. V dropped 4 bases and J dropped 7 bases, with 13 bases sitting between them. The CDR3 loop spans 13 amino acids. CDR3 residues: CASSSSGAGEAFF. The CDR3 coding sequence is TGTGCCAGCAGCTCAAGCGGGGCCGGTGAAGCTTTCTTT. The variable domain in full, with the rest retrieved from reference TRBV7-2 and TRBJ1-1, is GAGVSQSPSNKVTEKGKDVELRCDPISGHTALYWYRQSLGQGLEFLIYFQGNSAPDKSGLPSDRFSAERTGGSVSTLTIQRTQQEDSAVYLCASSSSGAGEAFFGQGTRLTVV.

This sequence joins TRBV5-1 and TRBJ2-7, with 10 bases that match TRBD2. The trim removed 4 bases at V and 3 bases at J, leaving 4 bases unmatched. The CDR3 extends over 14 amino acids. Germline-derived CDR1 and CDR2 are SGHRS and YFSETQ. CDR3 loop: CASSGTSANYEQYF. The CDR3 DNA sequence: TGCGCCAGCAGCGGGACTAGCGCGAACTACGAGCAGTACTTC.

This rearrangement joins TRBV7-6 to TRBJ2-4; 15 bases line up with TRBD2. Per the germline V gene, CDR1 is SGHVS and CDR2 is FNYEAQ. CDR3 size: 18 residues. The trim removed 5 bases at V and 2 bases at J, leaving 7 bases unmatched. The CDR3 reads CASSLGLAGGLTKNIQYF. The DNA of the CDR3 is TGTGCCAGCAGCCTGGGACTAGCGGGAGGCTTAACCAAAAACATTCAGTACTTC.